The rows below give T cell receptor beta chains drawn from one sample of a study of blood T cells in healthy people across ages. TCRdb itself ran the 5' RACE reads through MiXCR, one entry per CDR3 protein. This table holds 850,000 to 1,000,000 distinct CDR3 sequences, roughly half found once. Sequencing was performed on blood. The receptors derive from a woman aged 55 to 70 in good health. Each CDR3 is given without its conserved first and last residue. Expanded clones are given a class, and other clones once, few, many or no size at all.

v_call,j_call,clone_size,cdr3_aa
TRBV3-1,TRBJ2-3,NA,ASSPYQTDTQY
TRBV29-1,TRBJ2-3,few,SVDVGLAADTQY
TRBV9,TRBJ1-2,few,ASSVSGARYGYT
TRBV20-1,TRBJ2-6,NA,SARQGAGANVLT
TRBV29-1,TRBJ2-5,NA,SVQVVGVGTQY
TRBV14,TRBJ2-1,NA,ASSQGPGRKQF
TRBV20-1,TRBJ1-4,NA,SANSGDNEKLF
TRBV12-3/TRBV12-4,TRBJ2-1,many,ASSLAGGINEQF
TRBV3-1,TRBJ2-1,once,ASSQDRAGGSLVNNEQF
TRBV2,TRBJ1-1,few,ASNWGGDTEAF
TRBV12-3/TRBV12-4,TRBJ2-6,NA,ASSLGESGANVLT
TRBV29-1,TRBJ2-3,few,SVAPSGSPDTQY
TRBV12-3/TRBV12-4,TRBJ2-3,few,ASSELRLPDTQY
TRBV20-1,TRBJ2-5,NA,SASVFGETQY
TRBV2,TRBJ2-4,NA,ASPPVERELSKNIQY
TRBV28,TRBJ2-5,NA,AISRQEETQY